This passage covers 25 T cell receptor beta chains from one sample sequenced in a study of cytomegalovirus exposure and HLA in healthy donors. The PCR contained 60 Vbeta and 13 Jbeta primers. Using immunoSEQ multiplex PCR, the repertoire was profiled, and TCRdb retains in-frame clones only, with some absent. This table holds roughly 150,000 clones, more than 60% found once. Sequencing was carried out using PBMCs. Every receptor here comes from a man aged 25-40 years in good health and CMV-seropositive.

V gene TRBV6-5 combines with J gene TRBJ2-1; 7 nucleotides line up with TRBD2. This CDR3 is built from 14 residues. V shed 5 bases and J 12 bases; nucleotides not matched to a gene: 13. Germline CDR1 and CDR2: MNHEY and SVGAGI. Here the CDR3 DNA reads TGTGCCAGCAGTGCAAGAGAACAGCGGGATAGGCAGTTCTTC. Encoded protein: CASSAREQRDRQFF.

This clone was seen only a few times. This chain connects TRBV28 to TRBJ1-1; D not resolved. Trimming took 3 bases from V and 0 from J, leaving 5 bases between them. From germline, CDR1 is MDHEN and CDR2 SYDVKM. The CDR3 length is 13 residues. The CDR3 spells CASSFSLNTEAFF. DNA for the CDR3: TGTGCCAGCAGTTTCAGTCTGAACACTGAAGCTTTCTTT.

The CDR3 here is CASSPGGWTDTQYF. The CDR3, as DNA: TGTGCCAGCTCACCAGGGGGCTGGACAGATACGCAGTATTTT. V gene TRBV18 combines with J gene TRBJ2-3; D possibly corresponds to TRBD1 (6 bases). Trimming cost V 2 bases and J 3 bases, with 9 bases left between them. The germline CDR1 and CDR2 sequences are KGHSH and LQKENI. The CDR3 has 14 residues.

DNA of the CDR3: TGTGCCAGCAGCGCGGCAGGGGGCGTAGGTCCTGAAGCTTTCTTT. Translation gives CASSAAGGVGPEAFF. This sequence joins TRBV9 and TRBJ1-1, with 8 positions matching TRBD1. CDR1 and CDR2 (germline): SGDLS, YYNGEE. This CDR3 contains 15 residues. V lost 3 bases, J lost 6 bases, and 10 bases stayed unmatched.

This chain connects TRBV19 to TRBJ2-4; 9 bases match TRBD1. V gave up 3 bases and J gave up 6 bases; unmatched junction bases: 3. CDR1 is LNHDA, CDR2 SQIVND, per germline (reference sequence). The CDR3 runs 14 residues. CDR3 DNA: TGTGCCAGTAGTATGATGGGACAGGGAAACATTCAGTACTTC. Translated: CASSMMGQGNIQYF.

The genes are TRBV7-3 and TRBJ2-2; D is unresolved. Trimming cost V 5 bases and J 2 bases, with 15 bases left between them. Germline V gives CDR1 SGHTA, CDR2 FQGTGA. The CDR3 has 16 residues. This CDR3 reads CASSPVAPRNTGELFF. Here the CDR3 DNA reads TGTGCCAGCAGCCCGGTAGCTCCGCGTAACACCGGGGAGCTGTTTTTT.

Concerning this clone: Relative to the germline gene, one junction end is altered; a read error may explain this. The CDR3 protein is CSSSLAPGLEAFF. In DNA form, the CDR3 reads TGTTCCAGCAGCTTAGCCCCGGGTTTGGAAGCTTTCTTT. The chain recombines TRBV7-9 with TRBJ1-1; D gene unclear. The CDR3 is 13 residues long. CDR1 and CDR2 from the germline V gene are SEHNR and FQNEAQ (reference sequence).

This clone was counted a single time. The V call is TRBV7-8, the J call TRBJ2-7; 11 bases agree with TRBD1. The CDR3 runs 15 residues. Germline values: CDR1 SGHVS, CDR2 FQNEAQ. The ends lost 4 bases at V and 4 bases at J; junction bases unmatched: 6. The CDR3 sequence is CASSWGTGGRYEQYF. The CDR3 DNA is TGTGCCAGCAGCTGGGGGACAGGGGGGAGGTACGAGCAGTACTTC.

The rearrangement joins TRBV28 to TRBJ2-7, with D maybe TRBD2 (7 bases). CDR1 is MDHEN, CDR2 SYDVKM, per germline. The CDR3 has 14 amino acids. The V and J ends lost 6 bases and 4 bases respectively, with 16 bases between them. CDR3 in amino acids: CASRKGGELYEQYF. CDR3 coding DNA: TGTGCCAGCAGAAAAGGGGGGGAGCTGTACGAGCAGTACTTC. Filled out from reference TRBV28 and TRBJ2-7, the complete variable domain reads DVKVTQSSRYLVKRTGEKVFLECVQDMDHENMFWYRQDPGLGLRLIYFSYDVKMKEKGDIPEGYSVSREKKERFSLILESASTNQTSMYLCASRKGGELYEQYFGPGTRLTVT.

This clone is a singleton in its sample. This chain uses TRBV6-5 with TRBJ1-2; perhaps TRBD1 as D (6 bases). The CDR3 totals 13 residues. V was shortened by 7 bases and J by 5 bases, with 14 bases between the two germline ends. Per germline, CDR1 MNHEY and CDR2 SVGAGI. CDR3 loop: CASNRQEGYGYTF. CDR3 DNA sequence: TGTGCCAGCAACCGACAGGAAGGATATGGCTACACCTTC.

This clone has a handful of counts. The gene calls are TRBV18 and TRBJ2-7; TRBD1 matches 10 bases. The CDR3 is 15 residues long. Germline CDR1 is KGHSH and CDR2 is LQKENI. V lost 6 bases and J lost 5; bases outside the gene matches: 10. CDR3 sequence (DNA): TGTGCCAGCTCCCGACCCGGGACAGGGGTCGACGAGCAGTACTTC. Translation: CASSRPGTGVDEQYF.

The sample holds a few counts of this clone. V usage is TRBV5-4 and J usage is TRBJ1-1; D unclear. This CDR3 is 15 amino acids long. Germline CDR1 SGHNT, CDR2 YYREEE (reference sequence). Trimming took 0 bases from V and 0 from J, leaving 9 bases between them. CDR3 residues: CASSLVGRMNTEAFF. The CDR3 DNA sequence: TGTGCCAGCAGCTTGGTTGGCAGAATGAACACTGAAGCTTTCTTT.

The rearrangement uses TRBV11-1 and TRBJ2-1, with D perhaps TRBD2 (5 bases). V was shortened by 5 bases and J by 0 bases, with 11 bases between the two germline ends. The CDR3 spans 15 residues. CDR1 is SGHAT, CDR2 FQDESV, per germline (reference sequence). The CDR3 reads CASSRVASSYNEQFF. The CDR3 DNA is TGTGCCAGCAGCCGCGTAGCGAGCTCCTACAATGAGCAGTTCTTC.

The chain combines TRBV27 with TRBJ1-4; the match to TRBD1 covers 11 bases. The CDR3 totals 16 residues. The germline gives CDR1 MNHEY, CDR2 SMNVEV (reference sequence). Trimming removed 4 bases from V and 8 bases from J; junction bases left unmatched: 9. The CDR3 DNA is TGTGCCAGCAGTTCGACCGGGACAGGGGGGCGAGAAAAACTGTTTTTT. Residues: CASSSTGTGGREKLFF.

For the CDR3, the DNA is TGCGCCAGCAGCTTGGATGGGGAAGGGGTCCAGCCCCAGCATTTT. Encoded protein: CASSLDGEGVQPQHF. The chain couples TRBV5-1 to TRBJ1-5, with D maybe TRBD1 (5 bases). V dropped 0 bases and J dropped 7 bases, with 14 bases sitting between them. There are 15 residues in the CDR3. Germline-derived CDR1 and CDR2 are SGHRS and YFSETQ.

The chain has TRBV15 and TRBJ2-2; a possible D gene is TRBD2 (6 bases). This CDR3 has 13 residues. V lost 2 bases to trimming and J lost 7 bases, with 8 bases between them. Germline V gives CDR1 LNHNV, CDR2 YYDKDF (reference sequence). The CDR3 protein is CATSRNSGGELFF. The CDR3 DNA is TGTGCCACCAGCAGAAATAGCGGCGGGGAGCTGTTTTTT.

This clone was found once. The gene calls are TRBV29-1 and TRBJ2-2, with 7 positions matching TRBD1. Germline loops: CDR1 SQVTM, CDR2 ANQGSEA. This CDR3 is 12 amino acids long. The CDR3 spells CRGQLNTGELFF. CDR3 in DNA: TGCAGGGGACAGTTGAACACCGGGGAGCTGTTTTTT.

The CDR3 nucleotides are TGTGCCAGCAGTGCCTACAGGGGTGGCTACGAGCAGTACTTC. It specifies CASSAYRGGYEQYF. The chain has TRBV6-5 and TRBJ2-7, with TRBD1 identical over 7 bases. This CDR3 has 14 amino acids. Losses at the gene ends were 5 bases for V and 3 bases for J; bases not matched to a gene: 7. Per germline, CDR1 MNHEY and CDR2 SVGAGI.

This clone was seen once. The chain carries TRBV28 and TRBJ1-1; 9 bases align to TRBD1. The junction had 6 bases not matched to a gene; V was cut back by 3 bases and J by 1 base. This CDR3 region has 16 residues. Germline V gene lookup returns CDR1 MDHEN and CDR2 SYDVKM. CDR3 in DNA: TGTGCCAGCAGTTTTTCACAGGGGGCTAGGAACACTGAAGCTTTCTTT. Translating it yields CASSFSQGARNTEAFF.

The chain couples TRBV9 to TRBJ2-7; D might be TRBD2 (5 bases). The ends were cut back, 4 bases at V and 6 bases at J, with 14 bases in the middle. The V gene's germline CDR1 is SGDLS and CDR2 YYNGEE. The CDR3 spans 13 residues. In nucleotides, the CDR3 is TGTGCCAGCAGCCCCCGGACCGCGGGCGAGCAGTACTTC. This codes for CASSPRTAGEQYF. The full variable domain, its missing parts supplied by reference TRBV9 and TRBJ2-7, is DSGVTQTPKHLITATGQRVTLRCSPRSGDLSVYWYQQSLDQGLQFLIQYYNGEERAKGNILERFSAQQFPDLHSELNLSSLELGDSALYFCASSPRTAGEQYFGPGTRLTVT.

This clone turned up a few times. J is TRBJ1-6 and V is TRBV5-1, with 7 bases matching TRBD1. CDR3 length equals 14 residues. Germline assignment: CDR1 SGHRS and CDR2 YFSETQ. Trimming removed 0 bases from V and 7 bases from J; junction bases left unmatched: 1. The CDR3 DNA sequence: TGCGCCAGCAGCTTGGACAGGGGAAATTCACCCCTCCACTTT. It yields the protein CASSLDRGNSPLHF.

The V gene is TRBV19, the J gene TRBJ1-2, with TRBD1 identical over 7 bases. Looked up from germline, CDR1 is LNHDA and CDR2 is SQIVND (reference sequence). The CDR3 covers 14 residues. J lost 4 bases, V lost 5 bases, and 7 bases had no gene match. CDR3 nucleotide sequence: TGTGCCAGTAGTCCAACCGGGACAGTCTATGGCTACACCTTC. It specifies CASSPTGTVYGYTF.

This chain connects TRBV18 to TRBJ2-7, with TRBD2 identical over 10 bases. The CDR3 runs 15 residues. V dropped 6 bases and J dropped 5; count of bases not matched to a gene: 10. Germline CDR1 is KGHSH and CDR2 is LQKENI. The CDR3 DNA follows: TGTGCCAGCTCCATCGCCTCCCTAGCGGGAGACGAGCAGTACTTC. Its protein is CASSIASLAGDEQYF.

The V call is TRBV10-3, the J call TRBJ1-1, with D unclear. The germline V and J ends were trimmed by 7 bases and 4 bases, with 13 bases remaining between them. CDR1 ENHRY and CDR2 SYGVKD come from the germline V gene. There are 13 residues in the CDR3. DNA of the CDR3: TGTGCCATCATGCAGGCGGGAATCACTGAAGCTTTCTTT. Translating gives CAIMQAGITEAFF.

The chain uses TRBV30 and TRBJ1-1; maybe TRBD1 (6 bases). The V gene's germline CDR1 is GTSNPN and CDR2 SVGIG (reference sequence). V gave up 1 base and J gave up 8 bases, with 17 bases separating them. The CDR3 totals 14 residues. The CDR3 DNA follows: TGTGCCTGGAGTGGCTTTCAGGGCAGGGGCGAAGCTTTCTTT. This translates into CAWSGFQGRGEAFF. The variable domain in full, with the rest retrieved from reference TRBV30 and TRBJ1-1, is SQTIHQWPATLVQPVGSPLSLECTVEGTSNPNLYWYRQAAGRGLQLLFYSVGIGQISSEVPQNLSASRPQDRQFILSSKKLLLSDSGFYLCAWSGFQGRGEAFFGQGTRLTVV.